This entry features one TCR beta chain sequence. Sequencing was performed with immunoSEQ multiplex PCR; in TCRdb, only in-frame clones are kept and a portion is missing. This repertoire shows approximately 170,000 clones, nearly 90% found once; its top ten account for roughly 1.5%. The data are from a study of control samples from healthy donors and cancer patients. The germline CDR1 and CDR2 sequences are SGHRS and YFSETQ. The V gene end was trimmed by 5 bases and the J gene end by 3 bases; junction bases not matched to a gene: 5. The CDR3 covers 14 residues. The TCR comes from a woman aged 45-59 years in good health. The rearrangement uses TRBV5-1 and TRBJ1-2, with TRBD1 identical over 9 bases. Sequences were obtained from blood. CDR3 DNA sequence: TGCGCCAGCAGTCCGGGACAGGGACACTATGGCTACACCTTC. Amino acid sequence: CASSPGQGHYGYTF.